The clone carrying this T cell receptor beta chain was counted ten times or more. The antigen is unknown. The V end was cut by 4 bases, the J end by 0 bases, with 9 bases between. This CDR3 spans 14 amino acids. In germline, CDR1 is SQVTM, CDR2 ANQGSEA. Time point reported: newly diagnosed GD, antithyroid drugs for less than 3 months. TCR sequences were obtained from RNA taken from PBMCs. This sample is part of a study of regulatory T cells in long-lasting Graves disease. Libraries of TCR beta came from iRepertoire HTBI primers plus Arm-PCR of CDR3 regions. TCRdb re-called the multiplex PCR reads through MiXCR, storing one row per CDR3 protein. This table has roughly 260,000 distinct CDR3 sequences, 18% appearing once. Study-level results: The study found TRBV28, TRBJ1-2 and TRBJ2-5 favored in persistent disease. Less diverse TCR repertoires were seen in persistent Graves' patients than in newly diagnosed ones.

These data also featured in a second study, about T cells in Graves' hyperthyroidism and ophthalmopathy. That paper states: Before onset, ophthalmopathy was predicted by the model a median about 6.2 months earlier.

Material: peripheral blood mononuclear cells (PBMCs), obtained at new diagnosis, from a patient treated with antithyroid drugs. The receptor's source is a woman aged 25 to 39 with Graves disease. This rearrangement joins TRBV29-1 to TRBJ1-4; no reliable D call. Written as DNA, the CDR3 is TGCAGCGTTGCGGTGACCTCAACTAATGAAAAACTGTTTTTT. This translates into CSVAVTSTNEKLFF.